This T cell receptor (beta chain) was recorded in a study of blood T cell repertoires in COVID-19. The CDR3 has 15 amino acids. V was cut by 0 bases and J by 6 bases, with 11 bases left in between. The germline V gene encodes CDR1 LGHNA and CDR2 YSLEER. Assay used: immunoSEQ multiplex PCR; TCRdb lists only in-frame clones, some missing. This sample has under 400,000 clones, with more than 70% found just once. J is TRBJ2-2 and V is TRBV4-3; D uncertain. The TCR sequence derives from a woman under 40 with COVID-19, enrolled during active disease. Sequencing was done on a sample of peripheral blood. The CDR3 loop reads CASSQDVLSAGELFF. The CDR3 coding sequence is TGCGCCAGCAGCCAAGATGTTCTGTCCGCCGGGGAGCTGTTTTTT.